This T cell receptor beta chain was identified in a study of blood T cells in healthy people across ages. Germline values: CDR1 MNHNS, CDR2 SASEGT. Trimming removed 6 bases at V and 8 bases at J, with 17 bases between. This CDR3 has 14 residues. Study-wide results and caveats: It was not possible, with unsorted PBMCs, to conclusively compare naive and antigen-experienced cells. CMV infection status of these donors was not known.

Primed by a sample-barcoded 5' primer and a J-beta primer mix, a second PCR proceeded for roughly 7 to 12 cycles. Each CDR3 protein gets one entry after TCRdb re-called the 5' RACE reads with MiXCR. The table lists over 500,000 distinct CDR3 sequences, about 51% of them singletons. Of note for this clonotype: Its antigen is currently unknown.

The V call is TRBV6-1, the J call TRBJ2-1, with D perhaps TRBD2 (6 bases). Sequencing was carried out using blood. The source is a woman aged 80 or over in good health. CDR3 in amino acids: CASSERAVSDEQFF. The CDR3 coding sequence is TGTGCCAGCAGCGAGCGGGCAGTAAGCGATGAGCAGTTCTTC.